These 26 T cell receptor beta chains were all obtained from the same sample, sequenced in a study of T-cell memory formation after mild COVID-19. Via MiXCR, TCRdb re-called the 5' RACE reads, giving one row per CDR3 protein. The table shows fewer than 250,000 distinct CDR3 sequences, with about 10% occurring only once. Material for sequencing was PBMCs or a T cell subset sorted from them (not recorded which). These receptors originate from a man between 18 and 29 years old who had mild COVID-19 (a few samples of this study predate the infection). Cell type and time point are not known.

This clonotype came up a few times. Here the CDR3 reads CASSYGNGPQETQYF. CDR3 DNA sequence: TGTGCCAGCAGTTACGGGAACGGACCCCAAGAGACCCAGTACTTC. The chain links TRBV6-6 to TRBJ2-5; D uncertain. The germline V gene encodes CDR1 MNHNY and CDR2 SVGAGI (reference sequence). This CDR3 is 15 amino acids long. Trimming removed 2 bases from V and 1 base from J, with 11 bases in between.

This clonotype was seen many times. CDR3 loop: CASSPRQSLHEQYF. The CDR3 DNA sequence: TGCGCCAGCAGCCCTAGACAATCTCTACACGAGCAGTACTTC. The chain employs TRBV5-1 and TRBJ2-7; no definite D call. The CDR3 length is 14 residues. Germline values: CDR1 SGHRS, CDR2 YFSETQ. V lost 4 bases to trimming and J lost 5 bases, with 16 bases between them.

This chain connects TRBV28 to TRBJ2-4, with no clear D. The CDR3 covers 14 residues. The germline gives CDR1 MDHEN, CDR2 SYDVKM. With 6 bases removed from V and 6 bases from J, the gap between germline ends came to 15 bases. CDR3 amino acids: CASRLGLLGNIQYF. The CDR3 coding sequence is TGTGCCAGCAGGTTGGGCCTCCTCGGAAACATTCAGTACTTC.

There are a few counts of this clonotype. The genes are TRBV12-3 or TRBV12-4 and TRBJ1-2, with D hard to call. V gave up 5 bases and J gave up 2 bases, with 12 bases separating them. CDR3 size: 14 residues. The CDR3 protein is CASSNLTGNYGYTF. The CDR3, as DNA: TGTGCCAGCAGTAACCTAACCGGAAACTATGGCTACACCTTC.

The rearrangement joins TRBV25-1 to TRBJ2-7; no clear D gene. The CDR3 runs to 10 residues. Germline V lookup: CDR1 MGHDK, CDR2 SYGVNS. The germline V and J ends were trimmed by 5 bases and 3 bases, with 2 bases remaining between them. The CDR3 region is CASSNYEQYF. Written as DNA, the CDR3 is TGTGCCAGCAGTAACTACGAGCAGTACTTC.

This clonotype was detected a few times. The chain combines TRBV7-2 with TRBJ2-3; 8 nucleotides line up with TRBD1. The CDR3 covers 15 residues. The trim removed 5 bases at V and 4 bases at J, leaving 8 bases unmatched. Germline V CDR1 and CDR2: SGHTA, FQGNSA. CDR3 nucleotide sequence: TGTGCCAGCAGCCCCGACAGGGGCCAGGCAGATACGCAGTATTTT. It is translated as CASSPDRGQADTQYF.

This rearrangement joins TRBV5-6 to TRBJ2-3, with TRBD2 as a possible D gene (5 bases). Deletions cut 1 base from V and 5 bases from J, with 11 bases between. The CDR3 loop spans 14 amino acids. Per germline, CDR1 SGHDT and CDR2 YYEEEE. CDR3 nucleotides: TGTGCCAGCAGCTTGACAGTACGGGGAGATACGCAGTATTTT. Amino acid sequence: CASSLTVRGDTQYF.

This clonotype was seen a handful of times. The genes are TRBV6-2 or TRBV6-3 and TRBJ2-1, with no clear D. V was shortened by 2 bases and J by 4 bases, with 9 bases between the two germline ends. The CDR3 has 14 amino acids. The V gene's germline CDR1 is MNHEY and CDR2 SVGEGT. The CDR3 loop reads CASSYQVQYNEQFF. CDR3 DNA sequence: TGTGCCAGCAGTTACCAGGTTCAATACAATGAGCAGTTCTTC.

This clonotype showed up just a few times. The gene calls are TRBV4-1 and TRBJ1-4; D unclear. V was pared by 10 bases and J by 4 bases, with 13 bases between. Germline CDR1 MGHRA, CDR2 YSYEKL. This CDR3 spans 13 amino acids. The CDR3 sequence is CATSKALNEKLFF. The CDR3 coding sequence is TGCGCCACGAGCAAGGCCCTTAATGAAAAACTGTTTTTT.

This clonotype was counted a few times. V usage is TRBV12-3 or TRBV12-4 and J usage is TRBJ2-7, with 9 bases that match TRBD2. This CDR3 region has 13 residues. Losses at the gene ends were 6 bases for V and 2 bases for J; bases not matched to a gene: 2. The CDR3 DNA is TGTGCCAGCAGGATAGCGGGGGCCTACGAGCAGTACTTC. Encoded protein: CASRIAGAYEQYF.

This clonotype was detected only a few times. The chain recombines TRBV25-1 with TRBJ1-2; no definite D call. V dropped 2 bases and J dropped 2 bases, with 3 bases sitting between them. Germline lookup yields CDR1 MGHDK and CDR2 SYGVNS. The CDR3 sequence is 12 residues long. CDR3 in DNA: TGTGCCAGCAGTGAACAGAACTATGGCTACACCTTC. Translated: CASSEQNYGYTF.

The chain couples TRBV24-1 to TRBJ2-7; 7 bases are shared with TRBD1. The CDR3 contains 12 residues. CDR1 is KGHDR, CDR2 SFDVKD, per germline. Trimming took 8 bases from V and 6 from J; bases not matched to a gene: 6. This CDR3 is CATIKTGSEQYV. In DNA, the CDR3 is TGTGCCACCATAAAGACAGGGAGCGAGCAGTACGTC.

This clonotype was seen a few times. As DNA, the CDR3 is TGTGCCAGCAGCTTGACAGGTTCTGACACTGAAGCTTTCTTT. Its translation is CASSLTGSDTEAFF. The genes are TRBV7-9 and TRBJ1-1; the D gene is possibly TRBD1 (6 bases). CDR3 length equals 14 residues. The germline CDR1 and CDR2 sequences are SEHNR and FQNEAQ (reference sequence). The V end was cut by 3 bases, the J end by 3 bases, with 11 bases between.

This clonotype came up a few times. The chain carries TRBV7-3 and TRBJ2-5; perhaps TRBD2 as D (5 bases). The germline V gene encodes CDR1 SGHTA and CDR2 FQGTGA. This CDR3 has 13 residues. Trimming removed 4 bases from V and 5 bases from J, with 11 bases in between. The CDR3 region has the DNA TGTGCCAGCAGCTCGGGATCTGAGGAGACCCAGTACTTC. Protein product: CASSSGSEETQYF.

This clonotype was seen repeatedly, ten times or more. The CDR3 nucleotides read TGTGCCAGCAGTAGGAGCAATCAGCCCCAGCATTTT. Residues: CASSRSNQPQHF. The chain recombines TRBV9 with TRBJ1-5; D is unresolved. CDR3 length: 12 residues. The V end lost 5 bases, the J end lost 1 base, and 4 bases lay between the germline ends. Germline CDR1 reads SGDLS; CDR2 reads YYNGEE. Filled out from reference TRBV9 and TRBJ1-5, the complete variable domain reads DSGVTQTPKHLITATGQRVTLRCSPRSGDLSVYWYQQSLDQGLQFLIQYYNGEERAKGNILERFSAQQFPDLHSELNLSSLELGDSALYFCASSRSNQPQHFGDGTRLSIL.

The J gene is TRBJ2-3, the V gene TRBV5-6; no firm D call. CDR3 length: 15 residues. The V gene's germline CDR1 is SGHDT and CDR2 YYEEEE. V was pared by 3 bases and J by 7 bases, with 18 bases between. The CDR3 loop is CASSYPQQRLNTQYF. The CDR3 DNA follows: TGTGCCAGCAGCTATCCGCAGCAAAGGTTGAATACGCAGTATTTT.

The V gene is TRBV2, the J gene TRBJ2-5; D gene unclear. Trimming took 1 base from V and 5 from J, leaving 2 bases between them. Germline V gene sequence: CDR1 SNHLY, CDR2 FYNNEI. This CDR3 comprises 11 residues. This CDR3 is CASSEEETQYF. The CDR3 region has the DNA TGTGCCAGCAGTGAAGAGGAGACCCAGTACTTC.

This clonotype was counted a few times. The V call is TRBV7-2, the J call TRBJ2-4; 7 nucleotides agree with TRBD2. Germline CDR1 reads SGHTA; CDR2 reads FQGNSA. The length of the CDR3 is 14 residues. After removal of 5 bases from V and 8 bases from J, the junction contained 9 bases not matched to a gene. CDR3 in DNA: TGTGCCAGCAGCCCACCCTGGGCGGGAGACATTCAGTACTTC. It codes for CASSPPWAGDIQYF.

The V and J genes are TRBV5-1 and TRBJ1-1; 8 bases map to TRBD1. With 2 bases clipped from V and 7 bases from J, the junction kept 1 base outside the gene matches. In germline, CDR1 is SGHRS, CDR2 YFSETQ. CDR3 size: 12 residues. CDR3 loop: CASSFDRGEAFF. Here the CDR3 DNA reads TGCGCCAGCAGCTTCGACAGGGGTGAAGCTTTCTTT.

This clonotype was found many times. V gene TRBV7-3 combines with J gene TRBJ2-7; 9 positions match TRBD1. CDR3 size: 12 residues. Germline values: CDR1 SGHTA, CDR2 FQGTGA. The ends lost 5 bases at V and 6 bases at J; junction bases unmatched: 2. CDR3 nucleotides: TGTGCCAGCAGCCTGGACAGGGGCGAGCAGTACGTC. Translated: CASSLDRGEQYV.

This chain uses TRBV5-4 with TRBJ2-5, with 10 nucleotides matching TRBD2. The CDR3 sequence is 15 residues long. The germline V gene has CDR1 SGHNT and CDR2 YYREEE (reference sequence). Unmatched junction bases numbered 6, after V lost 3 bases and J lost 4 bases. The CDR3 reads CASSYPSGGLETQYF. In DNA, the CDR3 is TGTGCCAGCAGCTATCCTAGCGGGGGCCTAGAGACCCAGTACTTC.

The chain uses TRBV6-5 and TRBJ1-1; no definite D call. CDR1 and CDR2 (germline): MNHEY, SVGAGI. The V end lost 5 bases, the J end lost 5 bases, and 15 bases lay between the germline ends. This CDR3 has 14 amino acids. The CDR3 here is CASSPQTGETEAFF. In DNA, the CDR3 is TGTGCCAGCAGTCCCCAAACGGGAGAGACTGAAGCTTTCTTT.

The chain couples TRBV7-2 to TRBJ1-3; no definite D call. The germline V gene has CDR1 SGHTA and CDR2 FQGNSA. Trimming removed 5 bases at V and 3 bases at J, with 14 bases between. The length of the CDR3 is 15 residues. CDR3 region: CASSRGRNLGNTIYF. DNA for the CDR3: TGTGCCAGCAGCCGCGGACGGAACCTTGGAAACACCATATATTTT.

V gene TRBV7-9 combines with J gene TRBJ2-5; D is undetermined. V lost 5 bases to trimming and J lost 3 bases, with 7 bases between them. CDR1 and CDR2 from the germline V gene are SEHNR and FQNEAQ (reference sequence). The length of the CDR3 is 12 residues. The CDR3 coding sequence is TGTGCCAGCAGCCCCGTAGAAGAGACCCAGTACTTC. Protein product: CASSPVEETQYF.

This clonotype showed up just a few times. The CDR3 DNA follows: TGTGCCAGCAGTATCAAACAGGGGGCCGGGGCCTACGAGCAGTACTTC. This sequence encodes CASSIKQGAGAYEQYF. V gene TRBV27 combines with J gene TRBJ2-7, with 9 bases matching TRBD1. The J segment lost 2 bases and the V segment lost 5 bases, leaving 10 bases of the junction unmatched. Looked up from germline, CDR1 is MNHEY and CDR2 is SMNVEV (reference sequence). This CDR3 is 16 amino acids long.

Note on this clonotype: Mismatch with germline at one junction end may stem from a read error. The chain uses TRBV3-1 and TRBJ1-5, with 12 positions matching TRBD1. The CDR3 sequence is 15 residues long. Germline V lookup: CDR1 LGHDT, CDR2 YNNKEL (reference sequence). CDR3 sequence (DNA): TGTGCCAGCAGTCAAGGGACAGGGGGCGATCAGCCCCAGCATTTT. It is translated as CASSQGTGGDQPQHF.